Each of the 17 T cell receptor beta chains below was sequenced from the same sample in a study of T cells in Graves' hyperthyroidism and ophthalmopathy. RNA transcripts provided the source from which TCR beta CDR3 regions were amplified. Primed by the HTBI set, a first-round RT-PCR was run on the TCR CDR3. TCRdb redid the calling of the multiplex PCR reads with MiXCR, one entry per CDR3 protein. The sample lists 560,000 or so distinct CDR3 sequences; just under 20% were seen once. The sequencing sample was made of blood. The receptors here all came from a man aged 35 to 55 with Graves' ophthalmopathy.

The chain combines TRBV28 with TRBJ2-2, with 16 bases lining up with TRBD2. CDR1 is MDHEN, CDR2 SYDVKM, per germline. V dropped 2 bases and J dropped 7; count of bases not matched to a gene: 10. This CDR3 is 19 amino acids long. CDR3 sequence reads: CASSLPPGLAGGPDGELFF. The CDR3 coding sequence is TGTGCCAGCAGTTTACCCCCGGGACTAGCGGGGGGGCCCGACGGGGAGCTGTTTTTT.

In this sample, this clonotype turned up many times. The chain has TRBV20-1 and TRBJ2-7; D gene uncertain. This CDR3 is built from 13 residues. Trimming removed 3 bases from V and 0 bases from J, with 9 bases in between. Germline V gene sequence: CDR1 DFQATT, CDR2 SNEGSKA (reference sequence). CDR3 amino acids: CSASGQSSYEQYF. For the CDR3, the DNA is TGCAGTGCTAGCGGGCAGAGCTCCTACGAGCAGTACTTC.

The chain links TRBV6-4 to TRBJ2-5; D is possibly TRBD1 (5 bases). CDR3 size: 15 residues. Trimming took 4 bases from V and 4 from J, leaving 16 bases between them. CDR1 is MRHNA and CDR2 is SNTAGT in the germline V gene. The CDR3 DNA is TGTGCCAGCAGTGCCCAGGGAAGGGAAGGAGAGACCCAGTACTTC. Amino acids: CASSAQGREGETQYF.

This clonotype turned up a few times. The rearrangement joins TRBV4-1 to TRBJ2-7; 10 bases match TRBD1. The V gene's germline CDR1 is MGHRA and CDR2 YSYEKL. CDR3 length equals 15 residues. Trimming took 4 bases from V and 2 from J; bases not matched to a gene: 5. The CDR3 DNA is TGCGCCAGCAGCCCTACCGACAGGGGGCCCTACGAGCAGTACTTC. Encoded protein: CASSPTDRGPYEQYF.

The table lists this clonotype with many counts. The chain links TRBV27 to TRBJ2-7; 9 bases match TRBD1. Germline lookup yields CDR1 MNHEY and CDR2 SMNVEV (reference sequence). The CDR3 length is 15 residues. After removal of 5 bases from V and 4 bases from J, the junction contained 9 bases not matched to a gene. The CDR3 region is CASSPGQGGRYEQYF. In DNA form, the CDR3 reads TGTGCCAGCAGTCCGGGACAGGGAGGGAGGTACGAGCAGTACTTC.

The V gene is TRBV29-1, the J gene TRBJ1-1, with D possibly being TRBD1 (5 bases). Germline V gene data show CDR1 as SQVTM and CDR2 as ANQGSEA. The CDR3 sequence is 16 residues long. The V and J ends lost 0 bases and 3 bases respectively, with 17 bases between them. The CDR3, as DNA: TGCAGCGTTGAAGATCCGCCGGCGGGGACCGACACTGAAGCTTTCTTT. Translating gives CSVEDPPAGTDTEAFF.

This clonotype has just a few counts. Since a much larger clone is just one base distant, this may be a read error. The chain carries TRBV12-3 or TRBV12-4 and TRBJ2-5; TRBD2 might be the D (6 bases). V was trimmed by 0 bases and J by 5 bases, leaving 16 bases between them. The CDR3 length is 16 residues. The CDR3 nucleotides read TGTGCCAGCAGTTTAGCCGGGATGAGGGGAGGTGAGACCCAGTACTTC. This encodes CASSLAGMRGGETQYF.

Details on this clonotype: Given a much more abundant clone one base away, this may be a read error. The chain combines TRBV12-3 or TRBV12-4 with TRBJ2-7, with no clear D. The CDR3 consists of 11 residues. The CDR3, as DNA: TGTGCCAGCAGTCGGCGCTACGAGCAGTCCTTC. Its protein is CASSRRYEQSF.

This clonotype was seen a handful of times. Written as DNA, the CDR3 is TGTGCCAGCAGTTACTCGTTTATCGAGACCCAGTACTTC. Protein product: CASSYSFIETQYF. The chain employs TRBV6-5 and TRBJ2-5, with D hard to call. CDR1 MNHEY and CDR2 SVGAGI come from the germline V gene. Between the trimmed V and J ends, which lost 0 bases and 5 bases, there was a span of 7 bases. This CDR3 has 13 residues.

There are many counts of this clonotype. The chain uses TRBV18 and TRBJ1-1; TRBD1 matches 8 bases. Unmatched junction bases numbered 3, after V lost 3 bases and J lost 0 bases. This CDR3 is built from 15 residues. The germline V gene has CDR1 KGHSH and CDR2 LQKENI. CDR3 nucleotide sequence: TGTGCCAGCTCACCCTCGGACAGGGTGAACACTGAAGCTTTCTTT. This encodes CASSPSDRVNTEAFF.

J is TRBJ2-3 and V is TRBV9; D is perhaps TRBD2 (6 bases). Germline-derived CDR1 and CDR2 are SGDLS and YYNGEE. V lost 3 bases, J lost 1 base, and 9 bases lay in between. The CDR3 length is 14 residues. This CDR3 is CASSASSGTDTQYF. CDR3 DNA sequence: TGTGCCAGCAGCGCCTCTAGCGGCACAGATACGCAGTATTTT.

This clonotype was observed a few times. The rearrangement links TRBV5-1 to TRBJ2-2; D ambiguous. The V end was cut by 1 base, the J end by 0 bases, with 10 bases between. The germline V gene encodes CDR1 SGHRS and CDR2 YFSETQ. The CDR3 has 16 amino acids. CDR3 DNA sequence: TGCGCCAGCAGCTTGAGGGTCGGAACGAACACCGGGGAGCTGTTTTTT. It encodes CASSLRVGTNTGELFF.

CDR3 in DNA: TGTGCCAGTAGTAAAGACAGGCCAGCATATGGCTACACCTTC. Translated: CASSKDRPAYGYTF. The genes are TRBV19 and TRBJ1-2, with D possibly TRBD1 on 6 matching bases. The CDR3 runs to 14 residues. The germline CDR1 and CDR2 sequences are LNHDA and SQIVND (reference sequence). Trimming left V 4 bases short and J 5 bases short, with 14 bases between.

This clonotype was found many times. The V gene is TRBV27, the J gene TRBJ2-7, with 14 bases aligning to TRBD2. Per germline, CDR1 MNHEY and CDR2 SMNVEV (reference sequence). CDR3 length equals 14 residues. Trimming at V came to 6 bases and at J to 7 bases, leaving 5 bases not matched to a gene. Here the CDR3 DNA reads TGTGCCAGCAGAGGGACTAGCGGGAGTGGAGAGCAGTACTTC. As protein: CASRGTSGSGEQYF.

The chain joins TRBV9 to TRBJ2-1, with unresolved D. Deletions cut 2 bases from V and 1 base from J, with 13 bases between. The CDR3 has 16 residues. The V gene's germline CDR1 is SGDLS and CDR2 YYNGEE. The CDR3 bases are TGTGCCAGCAGCGTGGGTTGGTTTCCATCCTACAATGAGCAGTTCTTC. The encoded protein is CASSVGWFPSYNEQFF. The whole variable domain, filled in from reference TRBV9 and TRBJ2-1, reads DSGVTQTPKHLITATGQRVTLRCSPRSGDLSVYWYQQSLDQGLQFLIQYYNGEERAKGNILERFSAQQFPDLHSELNLSSLELGDSALYFCASSVGWFPSYNEQFFGPGTRLTVL.

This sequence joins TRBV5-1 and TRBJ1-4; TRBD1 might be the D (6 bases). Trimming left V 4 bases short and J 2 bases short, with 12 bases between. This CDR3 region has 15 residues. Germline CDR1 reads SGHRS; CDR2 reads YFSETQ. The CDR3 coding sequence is TGCGCCAGCAGCCCCACAGGGTCGACTAATGAAAAACTGTTTTTT. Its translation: CASSPTGSTNEKLFF.

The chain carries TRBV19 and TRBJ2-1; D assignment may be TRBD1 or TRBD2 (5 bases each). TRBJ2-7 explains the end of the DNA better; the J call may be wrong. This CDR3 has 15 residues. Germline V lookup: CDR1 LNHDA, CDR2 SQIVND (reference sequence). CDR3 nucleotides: TGTGCCAGTAGATCAGGGTCTAGCTCCTACAATGAGCAGTACTTC. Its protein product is CASRSGSSSYNEQYF.